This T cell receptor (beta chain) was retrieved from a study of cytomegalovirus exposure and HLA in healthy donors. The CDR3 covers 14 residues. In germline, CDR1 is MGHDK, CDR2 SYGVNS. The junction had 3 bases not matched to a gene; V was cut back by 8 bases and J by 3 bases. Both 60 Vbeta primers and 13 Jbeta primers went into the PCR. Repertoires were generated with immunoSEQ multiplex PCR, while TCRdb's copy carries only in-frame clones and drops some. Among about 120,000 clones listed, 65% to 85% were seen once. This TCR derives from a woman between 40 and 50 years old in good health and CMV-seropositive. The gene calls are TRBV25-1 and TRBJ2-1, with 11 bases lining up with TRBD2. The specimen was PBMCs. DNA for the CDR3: TGTGCCAGCCAGGGACTAGCGGACTACAATGAGCAGTTCTTC. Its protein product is CASQGLADYNEQFF.